These T cell receptor beta chains were read from a single sample in a study of identifying expanded T cells in peripheral blood. Sequencing was performed with immunoSEQ multiplex PCR; in TCRdb, only in-frame clones are kept and a portion is missing. The sample has more than 75,000 clones; approximately 86% are singletons. Material for sequencing was blood. The receptors derive from a person aged 18 to 69 in good health. Each CDR3 is given with its conserved first and last residue. A D gene is named only where the DNA matches it firmly. Only some rows state a clone size, as once, few, many or a class for expanded clones.

v_gene,abundance,j_gene,len,d_gene,CDR3nt,CDR3aa
TRBV11-3,NA,TRBJ2-7,14,NA,TGTGCCAGCAGCTTCGCCTCGTTCAATTACGAGCAGTACTTC,CASSFASFNYEQYF
TRBV5-1,NA,TRBJ1-1,13,NA,TGCGCCAGCAGCTTGGATGCAGGGTATGTGGCTTTCTTT,CASSLDAGYVAFF
TRBV7-3,NA,TRBJ2-6,17,NA,TGTGCCAGCAGCTGGGGGGACAGAGGATCTGGGGCCAACGTCCTGACTTTC,CASSWGDRGSGANVLTF
TRBV9,NA,TRBJ2-3,15,TRBD2,TGTGCCAGCAGCGTAGTGGGGGGGGACACAGATACGCAGTATTTT,CASSVVGGDTDTQYF
TRBV2,NA,TRBJ1-2,11,NA,TGTGCCAGCAGTGGACAAGGAGGCTACACCTTC,CASSGQGGYTF
TRBV7-6,NA,TRBJ1-4,14,TRBD1,TGTGCCAGCAGCGAGAGAGGGGGCTCAGAAAAACTGTTTTTT,CASSERGGSEKLFF
TRBV18,NA,TRBJ1-2,15,NA,TGTGCCAGCTCACCAGTCGGCGGATTTAAGTATGGCTACACCTTC,CASSPVGGFKYGYTF
TRBV6-5,many,TRBJ1-3,16,NA,TGTGCCAGCAGTTACTTCTCTATAAGCTCTGGAAACACCATATATTTT,CASSYFSISSGNTIYF
TRBV6-5,NA,TRBJ2-2,12,NA,TGTGCCAGCATCAAGCCCACCGGGGAGCTGTTTTTT,CASIKPTGELFF
TRBV7-9,NA,TRBJ1-5,15,TRBD1,TGTGCCAGCAGCGGGACAGGGAACTCGAATCAGCCCCAGCATTTT,CASSGTGNSNQPQHF
TRBV7-2,NA,TRBJ2-6,13,NA,TGTGCCAGCGACAGATCTGGGGCCAACGTCCTGACTTTC,CASDRSGANVLTF
TRBV29-1,NA,TRBJ2-7,11,NA,TGCAGCGTTGAAGGGGACGGCGCGCGGTACTTC,CSVEGDGARYF
TRBV19,NA,TRBJ2-7,13,TRBD1,TGTGCCACTAATACAGGGGGCACCCACGAGCAGTACTTC,CATNTGGTHEQYF
TRBV5-1,NA,TRBJ1-1,14,NA,TGCGCCAGCAGCCCCGTAGCAGTACGTACTGAAGCTTTCTTT,CASSPVAVRTEAFF
TRBV5-1,many,TRBJ2-1,14,NA,TGCGCCAGCAGCATAGGAGAGGTACACAATGAGCAGTTCTTC,CASSIGEVHNEQFF
TRBV4-3,NA,TRBJ1-1,15,TRBD1,TGCGCCAGCAGCCCCACTGGGACAGGGAAGGCTGAAGCTTTCTTT,CASSPTGTGKAEAFF
TRBV29-1,NA,TRBJ2-7,11,NA,TGCAGCGCGTCGGACAGCTACGAGCAGTACTTC,CSASDSYEQYF
TRBV7-2,NA,TRBJ1-1,14,NA,TGTGCCAGCAGCTTAACCGGGGGGAACACTGAAGCTTTCTTT,CASSLTGGNTEAFF
TRBV30,NA,TRBJ1-2,15,TRBD1,TGTGCCCTGGAGAGGGGGCGCGCAGCCGGTCATGGCTACACCTTC,CALERGRAAGHGYTF
TRBV4-1,NA,TRBJ1-2,15,NA,TGCGCCAGCAGCCAACCCCCTCCTGGGGGCGGTGGCTACACCTTC,CASSQPPPGGGGYTF
TRBV19,NA,TRBJ1-5,13,NA,TGTGCCAGTAGTATGGACCGAAATCAGCCCCAGCATTTT,CASSMDRNQPQHF
TRBV30,NA,TRBJ1-2,16,NA,TGTGCCTGGAGTGCCCGGCCGGGGGGCGTTACCTATGGCTACACCTTC,CAWSARPGGVTYGYTF
TRBV7-8,few,TRBJ2-7,11,NA,TGTGCCAGCAGCGCAACCTACGAGCAGTACTTC,CASSATYEQYF
TRBV5-1,NA,TRBJ1-1,14,TRBD1,TGCGCCAGCAGCCTTCAGGGGGTAGGGACTGAAGCTTTCTTT,CASSLQGVGTEAFF
TRBV7-2,NA,TRBJ2-2,15,NA,TGTGCCAGCAGCTTAGGGGGGACCTTCACCGGGGAGCTGTTTTTT,CASSLGGTFTGELFF
TRBV10-3,NA,TRBJ1-6,13,NA,TGTGCCATCAGATCGGGGTTCAATTCACCCCTCCACTTT,CAIRSGFNSPLHF
TRBV5-5,NA,TRBJ2-1,14,NA,TGTGCCAGCAGCCACCCTCAATTGGAATTTGAGCAGTTCTTC,CASSHPQLEFEQFF
TRBV4-3,once,TRBJ1-5,14,NA,TGCGCCAGCAGCCCGGGGGCGCAGCAATCAGCCCCAGCATTT,CASSPGAQQSAPAF
TRBV6-6,NA,TRBJ1-6,13,TRBD1,TGTGCCAGCAGGGAACAGGGGGGTTCACCCCTCCACTTT,CASREQGGSPLHF
TRBV5-1,NA,TRBJ2-7,15,NA,TGCGCCAGCAGCGAAGGACTTTCGAGTCCTCTCGAGCAGTACTTC,CASSEGLSSPLEQYF
TRBV19,NA,TRBJ1-6,14,TRBD1,TGTGCCAGTAGTGGGCGACAGGGAGACTCACCCCTCCACTTT,CASSGRQGDSPLHF
TRBV7-3,NA,TRBJ2-1,15,NA,TGTGCCAGCAGCTTAATGTATGGGGAAGGAGATGAGCAGTTCTTC,CASSLMYGEGDEQFF
TRBV25-1,NA,TRBJ1-5,14,TRBD1,TGTGCCAGCAGAGCGACAGGGCCGAATCAGCCCCAGCATTTT,CASRATGPNQPQHF
TRBV18,NA,TRBJ2-7,15,TRBD1,TGTGCCAGCTCACCCGGGACAGGGGGCGCCTTCGAGCAGTACTTC,CASSPGTGGAFEQYF
TRBV9,NA,TRBJ1-2,14,TRBD1,TGTGCCAGCAGTGAGACAGGGGGATACTATGGCTACACCTTC,CASSETGGYYGYTF
TRBV5-1,few,TRBJ2-3,15,TRBD2,TGCGCCAGCAGCCCTAGCGGGGGGGCCCCAGATACGCAGTATTTT,CASSPSGGAPDTQYF
TRBV30,NA,TRBJ1-2,10,NA,TGTGCCTGGCCAATTTATGGCTACACCTTC,CAWPIYGYTF
TRBV7-9,NA,TRBJ2-3,13,NA,TGTGCCAGCAGACCGACGAACACAGATACGCAGTATTTT,CASRPTNTDTQYF
TRBV11-3,NA,TRBJ2-6,15,NA,TGTGCCAGCAGCCAAGAGGGGTATGGGGCCAACGTCCTGACTTTC,CASSQEGYGANVLTF
TRBV6-5,NA,TRBJ1-4,14,NA,TGTGCCAGCAGGCAGGGGATTGCTAATGAAAAACTGTTTTTT,CASRQGIANEKLFF
TRBV18,NA,TRBJ2-7,17,NA,TGTGCCAGCTCATCTCAGGACCGGTTCGAGAGCTCCTACGAGCAGTACTTC,CASSSQDRFESSYEQYF
TRBV5-1,NA,TRBJ2-1,15,TRBD1,TGCGCCAGCAGCCAGATACAGGGGAGCCTCAATGAGCAGTTCTTC,CASSQIQGSLNEQFF